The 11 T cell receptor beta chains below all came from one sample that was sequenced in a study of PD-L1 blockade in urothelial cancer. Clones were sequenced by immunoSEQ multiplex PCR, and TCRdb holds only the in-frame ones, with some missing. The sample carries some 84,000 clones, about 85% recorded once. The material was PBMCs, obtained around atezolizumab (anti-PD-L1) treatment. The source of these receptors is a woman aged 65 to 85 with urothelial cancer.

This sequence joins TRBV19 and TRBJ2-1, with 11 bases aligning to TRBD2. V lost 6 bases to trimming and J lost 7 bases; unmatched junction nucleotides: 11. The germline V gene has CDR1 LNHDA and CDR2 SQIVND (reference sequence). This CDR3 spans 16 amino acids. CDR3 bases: TGTGCCAGTAGGCCTCTAGCGGGAGGTCCGTGGAATGAGCAGTTCTTC. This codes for CASRPLAGGPWNEQFF.

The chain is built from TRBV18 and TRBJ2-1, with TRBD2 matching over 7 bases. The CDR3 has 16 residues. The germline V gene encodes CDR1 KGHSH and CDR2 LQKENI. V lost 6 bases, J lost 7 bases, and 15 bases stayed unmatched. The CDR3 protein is CASSTFLAEGMNEQFF. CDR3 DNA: TGTGCCAGCTCCACGTTTCTAGCGGAGGGAATGAATGAGCAGTTCTTC.

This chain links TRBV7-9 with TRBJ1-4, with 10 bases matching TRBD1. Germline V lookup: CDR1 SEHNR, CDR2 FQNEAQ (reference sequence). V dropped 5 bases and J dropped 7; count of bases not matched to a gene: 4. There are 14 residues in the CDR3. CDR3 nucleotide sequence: TGTGCCAGCAGCCGGGGACAGGGGTTTGAAAAACTGTTTTTT. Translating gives CASSRGQGFEKLFF.

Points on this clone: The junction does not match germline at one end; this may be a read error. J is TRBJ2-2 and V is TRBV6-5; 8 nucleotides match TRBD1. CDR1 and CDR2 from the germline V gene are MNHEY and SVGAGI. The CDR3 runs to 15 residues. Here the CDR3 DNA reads TGTGCCAGCAGTTCCAGGACAGGGAACCCCGGGGAGCTGTTTTTT. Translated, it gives CASSSRTGNPGELFF.

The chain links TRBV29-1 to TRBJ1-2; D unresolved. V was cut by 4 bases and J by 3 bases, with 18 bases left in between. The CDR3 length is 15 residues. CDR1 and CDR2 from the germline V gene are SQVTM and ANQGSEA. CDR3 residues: CSVGGPRGNHYGYTF. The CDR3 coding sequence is TGCAGCGTTGGTGGTCCACGGGGAAACCACTATGGCTACACCTTC.

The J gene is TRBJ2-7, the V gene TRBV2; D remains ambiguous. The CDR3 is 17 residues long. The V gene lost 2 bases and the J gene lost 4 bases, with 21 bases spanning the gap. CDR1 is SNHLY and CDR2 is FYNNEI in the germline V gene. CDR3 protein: CASSESPVQLYLYEQYF. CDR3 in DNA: TGTGCCAGCAGTGAATCCCCCGTGCAGTTGTACCTTTACGAGCAGTACTTC.

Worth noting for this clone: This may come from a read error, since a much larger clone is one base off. The CDR3 here is CASSFPTGDSNEQFF. The CDR3 region has the DNA TGTGCCAGCAGCTTCCCGACAGGGGATAGCAATGAGCAGTTCTTC. V is TRBV7-3 and J is TRBJ2-1; TRBD1 agrees at 8 bases. The CDR3 contains 15 residues. The germline CDR1 and CDR2 sequences are SGHTA and FQGTGA. Trimming cost V 3 bases and J 6 bases; bases outside gene matches: 7.

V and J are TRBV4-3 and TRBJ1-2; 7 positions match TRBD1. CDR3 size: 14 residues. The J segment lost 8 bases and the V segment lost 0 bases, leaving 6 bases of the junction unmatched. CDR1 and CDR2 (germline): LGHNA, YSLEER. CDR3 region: CASSQDQTGRGYTF. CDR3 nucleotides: TGCGCCAGCAGCCAAGATCAGACAGGGAGAGGCTACACCTTC.

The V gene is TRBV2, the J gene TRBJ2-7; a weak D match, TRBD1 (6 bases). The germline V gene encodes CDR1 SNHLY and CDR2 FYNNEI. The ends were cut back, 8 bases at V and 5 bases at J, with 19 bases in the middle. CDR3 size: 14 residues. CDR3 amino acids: CASGILTGSDEQYF. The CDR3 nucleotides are TGTGCCAGCGGTATTTTAACAGGGTCGGACGAGCAGTACTTC. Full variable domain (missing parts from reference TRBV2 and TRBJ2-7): EPEVTQTPSHQVTQMGQEVILRCVPISNHLYFYWYRQILGQKVEFLVSFYNNEISEKSEIFDDQFSVERPDGSNFTLKIRSTKLEDSAMYFCASGILTGSDEQYFGPGTRLTVT.

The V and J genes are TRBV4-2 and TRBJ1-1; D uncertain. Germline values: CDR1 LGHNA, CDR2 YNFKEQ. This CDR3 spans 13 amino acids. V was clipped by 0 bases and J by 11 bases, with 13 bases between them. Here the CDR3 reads CASSQEDGLWAFF. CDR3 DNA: TGTGCCAGCAGCCAAGAAGATGGACTGTGGGCTTTCTTT.

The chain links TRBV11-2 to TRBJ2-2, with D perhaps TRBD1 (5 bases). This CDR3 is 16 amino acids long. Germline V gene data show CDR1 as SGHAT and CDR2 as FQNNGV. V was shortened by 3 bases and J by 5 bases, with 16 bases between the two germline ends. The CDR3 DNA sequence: TGTGCCAGCAGCTTGGGCCCAGGGTCTGTGACCGGGGAGCTGTTTTTT. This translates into CASSLGPGSVTGELFF.